The 28 T cell receptor beta chains below all came from one sample that was sequenced in a study of T cell changes during pregnancy in multiple sclerosis. TCRdb keeps only in-frame clones here, not all; method: immunoSEQ multiplex PCR. The sample gives roughly 39,000 clones, approximately 92% of which show up once; 12% is in the top ten. The source material was CD8+ T cells from peripheral blood mononuclear cells, sampled after pregnancy. Source of these receptors: a female donor with multiple sclerosis, enrolled in a pregnancy study.

V usage is TRBV9 and J usage is TRBJ2-3; the D gene is possibly TRBD1 (5 bases). The CDR3 has 15 residues. Trimming pared 3 bases from V and 2 bases from J, leaving 13 bases between. Germline V gives CDR1 SGDLS, CDR2 YYNGEE. This CDR3 reads CASSAQTAYTDTQYF. CDR3 bases: TGTGCCAGCAGCGCTCAGACAGCCTACACAGATACGCAGTATTTT.

V and J are TRBV10-3 and TRBJ2-3, with 7 bases aligning to TRBD1. The V gene end was trimmed by 10 bases and the J gene end by 5 bases; junction bases not matched to a gene: 15. The CDR3 spans 15 residues. The germline gives CDR1 ENHRY, CDR2 SYGVKD. CDR3 nucleotide sequence: TGTGCCACCACCGACAGGGAGAGGTTTGAAGATACGCAGTATTTT. It is translated as CATTDRERFEDTQYF.

The V gene is TRBV9, the J gene TRBJ1-4, with D maybe TRBD1 (6 bases). The CDR3 has 16 amino acids. The V gene's germline CDR1 is SGDLS and CDR2 YYNGEE. V was clipped by 4 bases and J by 0 bases, with 13 bases between them. CDR3 sequence: CASSSQTGATNEKLFF. As DNA, the CDR3 is TGTGCCAGCAGCAGTCAGACAGGTGCAACTAATGAAAAACTGTTTTTT. Supplemented by reference TRBV9 and TRBJ1-4, the full variable domain reads DSGVTQTPKHLITATGQRVTLRCSPRSGDLSVYWYQQSLDQGLQFLIQYYNGEERAKGNILERFSAQQFPDLHSELNLSSLELGDSALYFCASSSQTGATNEKLFFGSGTQLSVL.

J is TRBJ1-1 and V is TRBV7-8, with a possible D match to TRBD1 (6 bases). The germline V gene encodes CDR1 SGHVS and CDR2 FQNEAQ. The CDR3 loop spans 19 amino acids. V lost 5 bases and J lost 0, with 25 bases in between. CDR3 in amino acids: CASSPRGDVGGDMNTEAFF. The CDR3 region has the DNA TGTGCCAGCAGCCCCAGAGGGGACGTAGGGGGTGATATGAACACTGAAGCTTTCTTT. The whole variable domain, filled in from reference TRBV7-8 and TRBJ1-1, reads GAGVSQSPRYKVAKRGQDVALRCDPISGHVSLFWYQQALGQGPEFLTYFQNEAQLDKSGLPSDRFFAERPEGSVSTLKIQRTQQEDSAVYLCASSPRGDVGGDMNTEAFFGQGTRLTVV.

The V gene is TRBV7-9, the J gene TRBJ2-7, with TRBD2 matching 8 bases. Trimming took 5 bases from V and 1 from J; bases not matched to a gene: 13. The germline gives CDR1 SEHNR, CDR2 FQNEAQ (reference sequence). The CDR3 length is 17 residues. In nucleotides, the CDR3 is TGTGCCAGCAGCCGACCTGGCCCGGGGGGGTCTTCCTACGAGCAGTACTTC. Amino acids: CASSRPGPGGSSYEQYF.

The chain couples TRBV9 to TRBJ2-2; 12 nucleotides agree with TRBD1. The germline V gene encodes CDR1 SGDLS and CDR2 YYNGEE. This CDR3 is 18 amino acids long. V trimming: 3 bases; J trimming: 4 bases; junction bases outside the gene matches: 10. CDR3 coding DNA: TGTGCCAGCAGCGACCGGGACAGGGGGCTATTTGGCACCGGGGAGCTGTTTTTT. Translation gives CASSDRDRGLFGTGELFF.

CDR3: CASREAGGQPQHF. CDR3 sequence (DNA): TGTGCCAGCAGAGAGGCAGGGGGTCAGCCCCAGCATTTT. This chain uses TRBV28 with TRBJ1-5, with 7 bases aligning to TRBD1. CDR3 length: 13 residues. The V segment lost 6 bases and the J segment 6 bases; nucleotides outside the gene matches: 5. Germline V gene data show CDR1 as MDHEN and CDR2 as SYDVKM.

In this sample, this clone turned up once. The V call is TRBV29-1, the J call TRBJ1-1, with a tentative D call TRBD1 (6 bases). Per the germline V gene, CDR1 is SQVTM and CDR2 is ANQGSEA. The CDR3 covers 13 residues. CDR3 sequence reads: CLVGGAGYTEAFF. In nucleotides, the CDR3 is TGCCTTGTAGGGGGGGCCGGGTACACTGAAGCTTTCTTT. The full variable domain, in which reference TRBV29-1 and TRBJ1-1 provide the parts outside the CDR3, is SAVISQKPSRDICQRGTSLTIQCQVDSQVTMMFWYRQQPGQSLTLIATANQGSEATYESGFVIDKFPISRPNLTFSTLTVSNMSPEDSSIYLCLVGGAGYTEAFFGQGTRLTVV.

The V call is TRBV5-4, the J call TRBJ2-7, with D perhaps matching TRBD1 (6 bases). The CDR3 runs 14 residues. The V end was cut by 7 bases, the J end by 3 bases, with 17 bases between. CDR1 is SGHNT and CDR2 is YYREEE in the germline V gene (reference sequence). The CDR3 region is CASEKDSEGYEQYF. CDR3 DNA: TGTGCCAGCGAGAAGGACAGTGAGGGCTACGAGCAGTACTTC. The complete variable domain, with remaining parts taken from reference TRBV5-4 and TRBJ2-7, reads ETGVTQSPTHLIKTRGQQVTLRCSSQSGHNTVSWYQQALGQGPQFIFQYYREEENGRGNFPPRFSGLQFPNYSSELNVNALELDDSALYLCASEKDSEGYEQYFGPGTRLTVT.

This clone was observed a single time. This sequence joins TRBV7-9 and TRBJ2-1; 12 bases fit TRBD2. This CDR3 region has 16 residues. The germline gives CDR1 SEHNR, CDR2 FQNEAQ (reference sequence). Losses at the gene ends were 4 bases for V and 8 bases for J; bases not matched to a gene: 9. DNA of the CDR3: TGTGCCAGCAGCTCGGGACTAGCGGGCCTGGGACATGAGCAGTTCTTC. Protein: CASSSGLAGLGHEQFF.

This chain uses TRBV6-1 with TRBJ1-2, with D unclear. Between the trimmed V and J ends, which lost 5 bases and 4 bases, there was a span of 11 bases. The CDR3 has 13 amino acids. Germline CDR1 MNHNS, CDR2 SASEGT. CDR3 nucleotide sequence: TGTGCCAGCAGTACGACTCTCACCTATGGCTACACCTTC. Residues: CASSTTLTYGYTF.

This CDR3 is CSVPGGAKQFF. CDR3 coding DNA: TGCAGCGTGCCGGGGGGGGCTAAGCAGTTCTTC. The chain links TRBV29-1 to TRBJ2-1; 8 nucleotides align to TRBD2. Per germline, CDR1 SQVTM and CDR2 ANQGSEA. The CDR3 contains 11 residues. The trim removed 6 bases at V and 11 bases at J, leaving 6 bases unmatched.

The sample holds one count of this clone. This chain uses TRBV4-1 with TRBJ1-1, with D uncertain. The germline V and J ends were trimmed by 4 bases and 4 bases, with 16 bases remaining between them. The CDR3 spans 15 residues. Looked up from germline, CDR1 is MGHRA and CDR2 is YSYEKL. CDR3 amino acids: CASSLKPEGGTEAFF. The CDR3 bases are TGCGCCAGCAGCCTAAAACCAGAGGGAGGCACTGAAGCTTTCTTT.

This clone was seen only once. This chain connects TRBV5-6 to TRBJ2-5, with 13 bases fitting TRBD2. The CDR3 is made up of 16 amino acids. Germline V CDR1 and CDR2: SGHDT, YYEEEE. The ends lost 3 bases at V and 2 bases at J; junction bases unmatched: 4. DNA of the CDR3: TGTGCCAGCAGCTCCGAGGGACTAGCGGGGCAAGAGACCCAGTACTTC. Its translation: CASSSEGLAGQETQYF. The full variable domain, rest sourced from reference TRBV5-6 and TRBJ2-5, is DAGVTQSPTHLIKTRGQQVTLRCSPKSGHDTVSWYQQALGQGPQFIFQYYEEEERQRGNFPDRFSGHQFPNYSSELNVNALLLGDSALYLCASSSEGLAGQETQYFGPGTRLLVL.

This CDR3 is CASRTGRWNTEAFF. DNA of the CDR3: TGTGCCAGCAGGACAGGACGGTGGAACACTGAAGCTTTCTTT. The chain combines TRBV7-9 with TRBJ1-1, with TRBD1 as a possible D gene (6 bases). The V gene's germline CDR1 is SEHNR and CDR2 FQNEAQ (reference sequence). Trimming cost V 6 bases and J 1 base, with 12 bases left between them. The CDR3 loop spans 14 amino acids.

The chain uses TRBV4-1 and TRBJ2-3, with D possibly matching TRBD1 (6 bases). The germline gives CDR1 MGHRA, CDR2 YSYEKL. The CDR3 runs to 15 residues. Trimming removed 0 bases at V and 3 bases at J, with 10 bases between. CDR3 DNA: TGCGCCAGCAGCCAAGATGGGGGCTTGACAGATACGCAGTATTTT. It yields the protein CASSQDGGLTDTQYF.

The chain's CDR3 is CASSSGTEAFF. CDR3 coding DNA: TGTGCCAGCAGTTCCGGGACTGAAGCTTTCTTT. The chain carries TRBV27 and TRBJ1-1; no clear D gene. Germline CDR1 is MNHEY and CDR2 is SMNVEV (reference sequence). The CDR3 has 11 amino acids. Deletions cut 4 bases from V and 5 bases from J, with 5 bases between.

This clone has more than one count but fewer than ten. V gene TRBV7-8 combines with J gene TRBJ2-7, with TRBD1 matching over 8 bases. V lost 5 bases to trimming and J lost 6 bases; unmatched junction nucleotides: 9. Germline loops: CDR1 SGHVS, CDR2 FQNEAQ. The CDR3 runs to 14 residues. CDR3 residues: CASSVRQGRIEQYF. The DNA of the CDR3 is TGTGCCAGCAGCGTCCGACAGGGGCGGATCGAGCAGTACTTC.

V usage is TRBV19 and J usage is TRBJ1-2, with 8 bases that match TRBD1. V gave up 6 bases and J gave up 0 bases; unmatched junction bases: 9. Per germline, CDR1 LNHDA and CDR2 SQIVND (reference sequence). This CDR3 has 16 residues. The CDR3 reads CASSSLQGATNYGYTF. As DNA, the CDR3 is TGTGCCAGTAGCTCACTCCAGGGGGCGACTAACTATGGCTACACCTTC.

The chain is built from TRBV7-2 and TRBJ1-5, with TRBD1 matching 7 bases. The CDR3 totals 18 residues. Trimming removed 1 base from V and 6 bases from J; junction bases left unmatched: 15. Germline values: CDR1 SGHTA, CDR2 FQGNSA. The CDR3 nucleotides are TGTGCCAGCAGCTTAGTTGTTATAAGGCAGGGGGTCACTCAGCCCCAGCATTTT. This sequence encodes CASSLVVIRQGVTQPQHF. Based on the CDR3 plus reference TRBV7-2 and TRBJ1-5, the full variable domain is GAGVSQSPSNKVTEKGKDVELRCDPISGHTALYWYRQSLGQGLEFLIYFQGNSAPDKSGLPSDRFSAERTGGSVSTLTIQRTQQEDSAVYLCASSLVVIRQGVTQPQHFGDGTRLSIL.

The chain combines TRBV9 with TRBJ1-1; D remains unclear. There are 17 residues in the CDR3. V was shortened by 4 bases and J by 4 bases, with 23 bases between the two germline ends. CDR1 is SGDLS, CDR2 YYNGEE, per germline. CDR3 in DNA: TGTGCCAGCAGCCCCCGCCACGGAGGTATGGGAAGCACTGAAGCTTTCTTT. This sequence encodes CASSPRHGGMGSTEAFF.

The chain combines TRBV27 with TRBJ2-7; a weak D match, TRBD2 (5 bases). CDR1 and CDR2 (germline): MNHEY, SMNVEV (reference sequence). The CDR3 sequence is 13 residues long. Trimming left V 5 bases short and J 6 bases short, with 14 bases between. The CDR3 sequence is CASSDLGRGEQYF. As DNA, the CDR3 is TGTGCCAGCAGTGATCTAGGTCGGGGCGAGCAGTACTTC.

The chain couples TRBV10-3 to TRBJ2-7; D is unresolved. From germline, CDR1 is ENHRY and CDR2 SYGVKD. V was shortened by 3 bases and J by 3 bases, with 6 bases between the two germline ends. The CDR3 extends over 12 amino acids. CDR3 protein: CAISDRLYEQYF. CDR3 nucleotides: TGTGCCATCAGTGACCGACTCTACGAGCAGTACTTC.

The J gene is TRBJ2-1, the V gene TRBV9; 12 bases map to TRBD2. CDR3 size: 18 residues. Germline trimming cut 3 bases from V and 3 bases from J; bases unmatched to any gene: 10. Germline V gene sequence: CDR1 SGDLS, CDR2 YYNGEE. The CDR3 loop reads CASSGKLAGGPHYNEQFF. DNA of the CDR3: TGTGCCAGCAGCGGAAAGCTAGCGGGAGGGCCCCACTACAATGAGCAGTTCTTC. The entire variable domain, with the rest obtained from reference TRBV9 and TRBJ2-1, is as follows: DSGVTQTPKHLITATGQRVTLRCSPRSGDLSVYWYQQSLDQGLQFLIQYYNGEERAKGNILERFSAQQFPDLHSELNLSSLELGDSALYFCASSGKLAGGPHYNEQFFGPGTRLTVL.

The genes are TRBV6-4 and TRBJ2-5; 12 bases align to TRBD2. The V segment lost 6 bases and the J segment 5 bases; nucleotides outside the gene matches: 7. The CDR3 has 15 amino acids. From germline, CDR1 is MRHNA and CDR2 SNTAGT. This chain's CDR3 is CASSSTSGSGETQYF. In nucleotides, the CDR3 is TGTGCCAGCAGCTCGACTAGCGGGAGTGGGGAGACCCAGTACTTC.

This rearrangement joins TRBV7-2 to TRBJ1-2; possible D gene TRBD1, 5 bases. Deletions cut 5 bases from V and 0 bases from J, with 13 bases between. The CDR3 spans 15 residues. CDR1 and CDR2 from the germline V gene are SGHTA and FQGNSA. The CDR3 region has the DNA TGTGCCAGCAGCCCCGTGGGGCTAGCTAACTATGGCTACACCTTC. This sequence encodes CASSPVGLANYGYTF.

The rearrangement uses TRBV5-1 and TRBJ1-2, with a possible D match to TRBD1 (5 bases). The V gene's germline CDR1 is SGHRS and CDR2 YFSETQ. V dropped 0 bases and J dropped 5 bases, with 11 bases sitting between them. The CDR3 spans 14 residues. In DNA form, the CDR3 reads TGCGCCAGCAGCTTGGATGGGGCGGGATATGGCTACACCTTC. Its translation: CASSLDGAGYGYTF.

V is TRBV2 and J is TRBJ2-7; 10 bases are a match to TRBD2. Unmatched junction bases numbered 5, after V lost 2 bases and J lost 4 bases. CDR1 is SNHLY and CDR2 is FYNNEI in the germline V gene. The CDR3 has 15 amino acids. CDR3 in DNA: TGTGCCAGCAGTGAATGGCTAGCGGGAGCGTACGAGCAGTACTTC. Its protein is CASSEWLAGAYEQYF. The full variable domain, with the rest looked up from reference TRBV2 and TRBJ2-7, is EPEVTQTPSHQVTQMGQEVILRCVPISNHLYFYWYRQILGQKVEFLVSFYNNEISEKSEIFDDQFSVERPDGSNFTLKIRSTKLEDSAMYFCASSEWLAGAYEQYFGPGTRLTVT.